This TCR beta chain emerged from a study of post-analysis software for immune sequencing data. cDNA libraries of TCR beta carried unique molecular identifiers. Using its own MiXCR run on the PCR reads, TCRdb lists one record per CDR3 protein. Of 250,000 to 300,000 distinct CDR3 sequences listed, less than 40% are singletons. The study, taken as a whole, reports: Multiple sclerosis patients had significantly lower normalized Chao1 diversity than controls.

In its sample, this clonotype was seen many times. Its antigen is undetermined. This clonotype originated in a girl aged 10 to 17 with multiple sclerosis. The sample taken for sequencing was blood.

CDR3 bases: TGCAGTGCCAGGCCACTAGCGGGGGCCGACATACTTATCGATGAGCAGTTCTTC. Translation gives CSARPLAGADILIDEQFF. V usage is TRBV20-1 and J usage is TRBJ2-1, with TRBD2 matching 11 bases. The CDR3 runs to 18 residues. After removal of 6 bases from V and 8 bases from J, the junction contained 21 bases not matched to a gene. The germline V gene has CDR1 DFQATT and CDR2 SNEGSKA (reference sequence).